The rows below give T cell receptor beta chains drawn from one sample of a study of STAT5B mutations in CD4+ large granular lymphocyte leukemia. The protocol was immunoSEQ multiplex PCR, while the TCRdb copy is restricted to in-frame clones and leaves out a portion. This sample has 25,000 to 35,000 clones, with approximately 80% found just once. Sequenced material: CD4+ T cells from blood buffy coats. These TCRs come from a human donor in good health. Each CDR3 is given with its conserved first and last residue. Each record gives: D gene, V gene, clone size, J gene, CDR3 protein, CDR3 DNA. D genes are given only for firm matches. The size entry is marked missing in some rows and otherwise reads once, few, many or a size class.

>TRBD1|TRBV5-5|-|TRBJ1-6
CASSLQGGNSPLHF
TGTGCCAGCAGCTTGCAGGGGGGTAATTCACCCCTCCACTTT
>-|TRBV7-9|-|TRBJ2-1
CASSLGDEQFF
TGTGCCAGCAGCTTGGGGGATGAGCAGTTCTTC
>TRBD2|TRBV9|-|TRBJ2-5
CASSATSGALQETQYF
TGTGCCAGCAGCGCCACTAGCGGGGCGCTCCAAGAGACCCAGTACTTC
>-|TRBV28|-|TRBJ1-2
CASSLITDYGYTF
TGTGCCAGCAGTTTAATAACAGACTATGGCTACACCTTC
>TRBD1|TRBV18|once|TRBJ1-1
CASSPPTGYMTEAFF
TGTGCCAGCTCACCACCGACAGGGTATATGACTGAAGCTTTCTTT
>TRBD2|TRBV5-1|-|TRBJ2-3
CASSLTSGGPDTQYF
TGCGCCAGCAGCCTGACTAGCGGGGGGCCAGATACGCAGTATTTT
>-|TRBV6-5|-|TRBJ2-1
CASRLTGTNEQFF
TGTGCCAGCAGATTAACAGGGACCAATGAGCAGTTCTTC
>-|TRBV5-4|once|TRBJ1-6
CASSRKPGATYNSPLHF
TGTGCCAGCAGCCGCAAACCCGGGGCTACCTATAATTCACCCCTCCACTTT
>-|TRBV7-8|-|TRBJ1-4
CASSLENLGGGNEKLFF
TGTGCCAGCAGCTTAGAAAACTTGGGGGGAGGAAATGAAAAACTGTTTTTT
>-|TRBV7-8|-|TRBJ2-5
CASTSTGFWEETQYF
TGTGCCAGCACCTCTACAGGTTTTTGGGAAGAGACCCAGTACTTC
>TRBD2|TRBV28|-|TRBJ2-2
CASSPGLAGGPGTGELFF
TGTGCCAGCAGTCCAGGACTAGCGGGGGGGCCGGGCACCGGGGAGCTGTTTTTT
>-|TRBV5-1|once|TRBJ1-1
CASEQGGRNTEAFF
TGCGCCAGTGAACAGGGAGGAAGGAACACTGAAGCTTTCTTT
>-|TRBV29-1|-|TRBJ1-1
CSGEGSNTEAFF
TGCAGCGGGGAGGGCTCGAACACTGAAGCTTTCTTT
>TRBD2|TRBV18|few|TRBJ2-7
CASSPTSGGHYEQYF
TGTGCCAGCTCACCTACTAGCGGGGGGCACTACGAGCAGTACTTC
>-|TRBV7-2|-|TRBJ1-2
CASSLVGGGSGYGYTF
TGTGCCAGCAGCTTAGTTGGGGGGGGCTCCGGCTATGGCTACACCTTC